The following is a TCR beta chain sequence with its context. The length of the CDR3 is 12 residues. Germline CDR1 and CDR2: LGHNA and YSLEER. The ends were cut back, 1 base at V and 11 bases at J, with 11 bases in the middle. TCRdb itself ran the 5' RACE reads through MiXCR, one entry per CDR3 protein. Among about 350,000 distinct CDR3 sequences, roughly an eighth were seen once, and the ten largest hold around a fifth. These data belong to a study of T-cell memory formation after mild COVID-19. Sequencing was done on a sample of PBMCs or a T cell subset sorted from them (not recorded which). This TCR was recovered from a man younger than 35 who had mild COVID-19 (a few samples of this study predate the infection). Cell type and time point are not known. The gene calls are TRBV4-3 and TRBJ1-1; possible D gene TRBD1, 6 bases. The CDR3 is CASSQGQARAFF. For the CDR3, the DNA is TGCGCCAGCAGCCAAGGACAGGCTAGGGCTTTCTTT.